A selection of T cell receptor beta chains follows, all from one sample in a study of CD8+CD57+ T cells in acquired aplastic anemia. TCRdb re-called the reads through MiXCR, storing one row per CDR3 protein. The sample lists under 500,000 distinct CDR3 sequences, about a third seen once, with around 0.82% in the top ten. The sample comprised sorted CD4+, CD8+, or CD8+CD57+ T cells (not recorded which) from PBMCs. Receptors were obtained from a human donor with aplastic anemia. The CDR3 runs from the conserved cysteine through the conserved F or W. Only part of the rows carry a size: once, few, many, or a class if the clone is expanded.

j_call: TRBJ1-5
clone_size: .
v_call: TRBV12-3/TRBV12-4
cdr3_aa: CASSFWGVGNQPQHF

j_call: TRBJ2-7
clone_size: few
v_call: TRBV30
cdr3_aa: CAWSALAGVGEQYF

j_call: TRBJ2-2
clone_size: .
v_call: TRBV19
cdr3_aa: CATSLGEDGELFF

j_call: TRBJ2-1
clone_size: many
v_call: TRBV29-1
cdr3_aa: CSVDRAGAYNEQFF

j_call: TRBJ2-7
clone_size: .
v_call: TRBV2
cdr3_aa: CASAAPAKRGFYEQYF

j_call: TRBJ1-1
clone_size: many
v_call: TRBV7-6
cdr3_aa: CASSLAPTGISGTEAFF

j_call: TRBJ1-5
clone_size: few
v_call: TRBV18
cdr3_aa: CASSPRAGKNQPQHF

j_call: TRBJ2-2
clone_size: many
v_call: TRBV2
cdr3_aa: CASIPQRTGELFF

j_call: TRBJ1-2
clone_size: .
v_call: TRBV19
cdr3_aa: CASSIEEGYGYTF

j_call: TRBJ2-5
clone_size: .
v_call: TRBV7-3
cdr3_aa: CASSPQGLGETQYF

j_call: TRBJ2-3
clone_size: few
v_call: TRBV9
cdr3_aa: CASSSLGLPTDTQYF

j_call: TRBJ2-1
clone_size: once
v_call: TRBV2
cdr3_aa: CASSVSGGQNNEQFF

j_call: TRBJ2-7
clone_size: .
v_call: TRBV15
cdr3_aa: CATSQWGPLDYEQYF

j_call: TRBJ2-2
clone_size: .
v_call: TRBV30
cdr3_aa: CAWTLSETTGELFF

j_call: TRBJ2-3
clone_size: .
v_call: TRBV29-1
cdr3_aa: CSVDGGALTDTQYF

j_call: TRBJ2-7
clone_size: few
v_call: TRBV15
cdr3_aa: CASTPSTGDHEQYF

j_call: TRBJ2-7
clone_size: few
v_call: TRBV6-5
cdr3_aa: CASSYFLAGEGDEQYF

j_call: TRBJ1-2
clone_size: many
v_call: TRBV20-1
cdr3_aa: CSARGVEGRDYGYTF

j_call: TRBJ1-2
clone_size: many
v_call: TRBV20-1
cdr3_aa: CSASHLIRGRSGYTF

j_call: TRBJ1-6
clone_size: many
v_call: TRBV12-3/TRBV12-4
cdr3_aa: CASSSEQGFGNSPLHF

j_call: TRBJ2-1
clone_size: .
v_call: TRBV7-6
cdr3_aa: CASSKFHGSYNEQFF

j_call: TRBJ2-7
clone_size: many
v_call: TRBV29-1
cdr3_aa: CSEWTVYYYEQYF

j_call: TRBJ1-4
clone_size: few
v_call: TRBV6-5
cdr3_aa: CASSSRTNEKLFF

j_call: TRBJ1-1
clone_size: .
v_call: TRBV7-9
cdr3_aa: CASSLELPGDTEAFF

j_call: TRBJ1-3
clone_size: few
v_call: TRBV6-2/TRBV6-3
cdr3_aa: CASSYLNRAGNTIYF

j_call: TRBJ1-6
clone_size: .
v_call: TRBV27
cdr3_aa: CASTYHRGGSPLHF

j_call: TRBJ1-6
clone_size: few
v_call: TRBV27
cdr3_aa: CASRVGQGGYNSPLHF

j_call: TRBJ2-7
clone_size: many
v_call: TRBV7-9
cdr3_aa: CASSFGAGEQYF

j_call: TRBJ2-5
clone_size: once
v_call: TRBV5-1
cdr3_aa: CASSSLAGGLLETQYF

j_call: TRBJ2-5
clone_size: few
v_call: TRBV20-1
cdr3_aa: CSANLGLPQETQYF

j_call: TRBJ1-1
clone_size: many
v_call: TRBV2
cdr3_aa: CASSEGTVNTEAFF

j_call: TRBJ1-3
clone_size: few
v_call: TRBV6-1
cdr3_aa: CASSALRNSGNTIYF

j_call: TRBJ2-7
clone_size: few
v_call: TRBV12-3/TRBV12-4
cdr3_aa: CASSLVTFCEQYF

j_call: TRBJ2-7
clone_size: many
v_call: TRBV20-1
cdr3_aa: CSAIRTEGAYEQYF

j_call: TRBJ2-1
clone_size: .
v_call: TRBV19
cdr3_aa: CASSIRDRTNYNEQFF

j_call: TRBJ1-5
clone_size: .
v_call: TRBV6-5
cdr3_aa: CASSYPTGRDHQPQHF

j_call: TRBJ2-7
clone_size: .
v_call: TRBV5-1
cdr3_aa: CASGLGGTSGSPYEQYF